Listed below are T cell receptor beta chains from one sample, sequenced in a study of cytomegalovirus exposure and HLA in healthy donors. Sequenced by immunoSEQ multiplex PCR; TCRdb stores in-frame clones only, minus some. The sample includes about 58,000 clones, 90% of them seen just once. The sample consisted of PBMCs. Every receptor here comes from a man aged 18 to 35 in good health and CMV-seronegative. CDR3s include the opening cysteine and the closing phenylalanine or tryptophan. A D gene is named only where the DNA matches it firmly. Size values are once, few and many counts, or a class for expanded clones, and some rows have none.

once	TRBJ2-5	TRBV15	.	CATSRAPGMEGETQYF	TGTGCCACCAGCAGAGCCCCCGGGATGGAGGGGGAGACCCAGTACTTC
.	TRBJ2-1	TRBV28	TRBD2	CASSPIRLAGPSNEQFF	TGTGCCAGCAGTCCAATCCGACTAGCGGGGCCTAGCAATGAGCAGTTCTTC
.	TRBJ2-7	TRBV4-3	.	CASSQSTPTLLGGGSYEQYF	TGCGCCAGCAGCCAATCGACCCCCACCCTCCTTGGCGGAGGCTCCTACGAGCAGTACTTC
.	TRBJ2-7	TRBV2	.	CASMAEIYEQYF	TGTGCCAGCATGGCGGAGATCTACGAGCAGTACTTC
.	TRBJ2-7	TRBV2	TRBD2	CASRDLAGGLHEQYF	TGTGCCAGCAGAGACCTAGCGGGAGGGCTCCACGAGCAGTACTTC
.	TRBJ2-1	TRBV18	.	CASQPASGGREQFF	TGTGCCAGCCAACCGGCAAGCGGAGGGCGTGAGCAGTTCTTC
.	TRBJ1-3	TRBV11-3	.	CASSFIYSGNTIYF	TGTGCCAGCAGCTTTATATACTCTGGAAACACCATATATTTT
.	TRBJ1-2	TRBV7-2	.	CASSPRIPGNYGYTF	TGTGCCAGCAGCCCCCGAATCCCAGGAAACTATGGCTACACCTTC
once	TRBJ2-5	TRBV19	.	CASSTLAVTQETQYF	TGTGCCAGTAGTACCCTAGCTGTTACTCAAGAGACCCAGTACTTC
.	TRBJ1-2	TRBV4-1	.	CASSQRGPDGNYGYTF	TGCGCCAGCAGCCAGCGGGGGCCGGACGGTAACTATGGCTACACCTTC
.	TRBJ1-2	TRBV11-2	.	CASSPNREGYTF	TGTGCCAGCAGCCCGAACAGGGAAGGCTACACCTTC
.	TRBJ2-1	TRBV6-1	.	CASSDLTRSLIINNEQFF	TGTGCCAGCAGTGACCTGACTAGAAGCCTAATAATAAACAATGAGCAGTTCTTC
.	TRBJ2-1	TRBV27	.	CASRPPSRAGRRNEQFF	TGTGCCAGCAGACCCCCGTCACGTGCCGGTCGGAGGAATGAGCAGTTCTTC
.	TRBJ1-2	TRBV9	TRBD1	CASSPQGEDYGYTF	TGTGCCAGCAGCCCACAGGGGGAAGACTATGGCTACACCTTC
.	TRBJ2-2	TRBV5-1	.	CASSSSNLRALGELFF	TGCGCCAGCAGTTCCAGCAATCTGAGGGCCCTCGGGGAGCTGTTTTTT
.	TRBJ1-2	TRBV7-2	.	CASSSPLLELYGYTF	TGTGCCAGCAGCTCCCCCTTATTAGAACTCTATGGCTACACCTTC
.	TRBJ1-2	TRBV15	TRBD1	CATSRDRGDYGYTF	TGTGCCACCAGCAGAGACAGGGGGGACTATGGCTACACCTTC
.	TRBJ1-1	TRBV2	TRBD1	CAAGTDANTEAFF	TGTGCCGCCGGGACAGATGCGAACACTGAAGCTTTCTTT
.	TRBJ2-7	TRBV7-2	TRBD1	CASSPRQGGSYEQYF	TGTGCCAGCAGCCCCCGACAGGGGGGGTCCTACGAGCAGTACTTC
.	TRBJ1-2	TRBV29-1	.	CSEGDGYTF	TGCAGCGAGGGGGATGGCTACACCTTC
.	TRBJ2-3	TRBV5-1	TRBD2	CASRSSGRRTDTQYF	TGCGCCAGCAGATCTAGCGGGAGAAGGACAGATACGCAGTATTTT
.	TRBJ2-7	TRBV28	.	CASSLHGAESYEQYF	TGTGCCAGCAGTTTACATGGGGCCGAAAGTTACGAGCAGTACTTC